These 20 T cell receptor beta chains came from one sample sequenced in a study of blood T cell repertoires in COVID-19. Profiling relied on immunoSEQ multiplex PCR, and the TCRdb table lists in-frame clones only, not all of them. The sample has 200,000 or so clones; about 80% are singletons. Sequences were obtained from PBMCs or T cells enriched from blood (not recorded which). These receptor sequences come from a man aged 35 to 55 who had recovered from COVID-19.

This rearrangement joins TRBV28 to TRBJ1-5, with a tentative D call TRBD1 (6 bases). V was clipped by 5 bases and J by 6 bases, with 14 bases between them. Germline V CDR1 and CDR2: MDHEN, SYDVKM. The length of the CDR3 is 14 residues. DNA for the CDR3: TGTGCCAGCAGTAAAGGGACCAGGGGTCAGCCCCAGCATTTT. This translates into CASSKGTRGQPQHF.

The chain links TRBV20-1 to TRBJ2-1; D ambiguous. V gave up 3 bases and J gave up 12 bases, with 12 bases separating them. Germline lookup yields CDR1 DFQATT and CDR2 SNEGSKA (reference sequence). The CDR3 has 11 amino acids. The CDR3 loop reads CSASAARLQFF. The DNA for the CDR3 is TGCAGTGCTAGTGCGGCCAGACTGCAGTTCTTC.

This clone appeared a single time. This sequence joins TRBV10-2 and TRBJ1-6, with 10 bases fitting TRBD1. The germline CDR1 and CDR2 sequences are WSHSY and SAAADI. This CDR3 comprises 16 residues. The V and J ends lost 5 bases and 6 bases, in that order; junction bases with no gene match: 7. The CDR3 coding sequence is TGCGCCAGCAGTTGGGACAGGGGAGATAGTAATTCACCCCTCCACTTT. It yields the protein CASSWDRGDSNSPLHF.

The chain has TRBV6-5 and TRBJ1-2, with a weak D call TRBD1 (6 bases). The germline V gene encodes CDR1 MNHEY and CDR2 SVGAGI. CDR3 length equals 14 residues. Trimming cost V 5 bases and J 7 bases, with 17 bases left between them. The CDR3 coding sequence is TGTGCCAGCAGTCCATCGCGGGGGCAGGGTGGCTACACCTTC. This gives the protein CASSPSRGQGGYTF.

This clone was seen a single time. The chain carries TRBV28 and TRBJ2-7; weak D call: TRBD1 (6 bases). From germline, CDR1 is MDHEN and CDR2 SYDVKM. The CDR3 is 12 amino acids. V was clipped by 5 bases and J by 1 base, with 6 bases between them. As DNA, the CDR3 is TGTGCCAGCAGTACAGGGTCCTACGAGCAGTACTTC. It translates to CASSTGSYEQYF.

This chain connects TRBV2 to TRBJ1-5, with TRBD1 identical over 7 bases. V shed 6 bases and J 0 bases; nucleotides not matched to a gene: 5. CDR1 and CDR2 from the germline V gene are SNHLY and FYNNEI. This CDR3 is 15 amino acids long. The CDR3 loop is CASRGTVYSNQPQHF. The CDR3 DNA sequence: TGTGCCAGCAGGGGGACAGTTTATAGCAATCAGCCCCAGCATTTT.

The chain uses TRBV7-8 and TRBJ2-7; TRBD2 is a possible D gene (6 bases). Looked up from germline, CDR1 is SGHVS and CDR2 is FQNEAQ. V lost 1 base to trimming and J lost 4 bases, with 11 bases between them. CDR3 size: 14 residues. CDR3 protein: CASSLEAGQYEQYF. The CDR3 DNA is TGTGCCAGCAGCTTAGAGGCGGGGCAATACGAGCAGTACTTC.

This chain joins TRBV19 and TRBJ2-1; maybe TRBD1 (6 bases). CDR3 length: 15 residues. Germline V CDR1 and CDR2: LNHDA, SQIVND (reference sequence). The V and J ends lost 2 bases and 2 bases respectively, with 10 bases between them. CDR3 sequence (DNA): TGTGCCAGTAGTATAAGCTCAGGGGCCTACAATGAGCAGTTCTTC. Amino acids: CASSISSGAYNEQFF.

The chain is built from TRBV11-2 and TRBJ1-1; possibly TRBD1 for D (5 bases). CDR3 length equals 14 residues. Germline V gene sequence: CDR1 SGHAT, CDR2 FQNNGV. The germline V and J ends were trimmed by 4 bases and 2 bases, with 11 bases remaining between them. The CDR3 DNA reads TGTGCCAGCAGCTCCGGCGGGGGTAACACTGAAGCTTTCTTT. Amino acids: CASSSGGGNTEAFF.

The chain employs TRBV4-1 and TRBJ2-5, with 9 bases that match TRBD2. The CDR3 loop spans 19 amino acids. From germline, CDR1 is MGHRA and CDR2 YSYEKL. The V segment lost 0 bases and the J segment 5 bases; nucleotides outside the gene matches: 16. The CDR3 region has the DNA TGCGCCAGCAGCCAAGACGGTACCGAGCGGGGGGCCCGCCGGGAGACCCAGTACTTC. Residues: CASSQDGTERGARRETQYF.

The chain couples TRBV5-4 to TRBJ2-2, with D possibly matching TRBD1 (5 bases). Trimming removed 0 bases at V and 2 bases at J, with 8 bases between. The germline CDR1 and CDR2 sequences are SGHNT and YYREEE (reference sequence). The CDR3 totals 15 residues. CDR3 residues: CASSLDQGNTGELFF. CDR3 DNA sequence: TGTGCCAGCAGCTTGGACCAGGGTAACACCGGGGAGCTGTTTTTT.

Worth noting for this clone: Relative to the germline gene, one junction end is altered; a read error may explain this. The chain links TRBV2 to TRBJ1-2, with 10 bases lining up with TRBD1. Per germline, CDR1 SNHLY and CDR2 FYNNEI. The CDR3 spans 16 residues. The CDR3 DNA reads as TGTGCCAGCCGTGATCCGGGACAGGGGTCGTACTATGGCTACACCTTC. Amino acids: CASRDPGQGSYYGYTF.

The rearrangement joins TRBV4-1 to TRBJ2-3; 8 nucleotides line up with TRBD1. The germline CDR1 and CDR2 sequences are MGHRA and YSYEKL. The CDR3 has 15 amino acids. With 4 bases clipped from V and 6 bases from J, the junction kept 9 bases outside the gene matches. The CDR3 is CASSRAGGLVDTQYF. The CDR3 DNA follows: TGCGCCAGCAGCCGAGCAGGGGGCTTAGTGGATACGCAGTATTTT.

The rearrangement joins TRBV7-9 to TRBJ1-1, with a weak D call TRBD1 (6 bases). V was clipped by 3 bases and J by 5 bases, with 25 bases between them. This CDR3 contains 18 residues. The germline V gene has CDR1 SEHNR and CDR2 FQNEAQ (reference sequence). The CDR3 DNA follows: TGTGCCAGCAGCTTTTCAATGACCAAACAGGGTAGGGGGACTGAAGCTTTCTTT. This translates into CASSFSMTKQGRGTEAFF.

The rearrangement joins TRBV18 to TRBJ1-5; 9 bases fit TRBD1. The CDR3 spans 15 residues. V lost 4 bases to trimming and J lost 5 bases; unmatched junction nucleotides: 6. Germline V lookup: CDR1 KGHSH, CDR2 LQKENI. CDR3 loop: CASSQQGAFDQPQHF. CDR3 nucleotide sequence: TGTGCCAGCTCACAACAGGGGGCTTTTGATCAGCCCCAGCATTTT.

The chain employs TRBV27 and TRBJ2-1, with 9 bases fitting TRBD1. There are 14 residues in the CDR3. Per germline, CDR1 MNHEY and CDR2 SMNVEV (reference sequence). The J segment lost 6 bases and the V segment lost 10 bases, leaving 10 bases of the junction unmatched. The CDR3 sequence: CATAGQGNFNEQFF. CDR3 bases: TGTGCCACCGCGGGACAGGGAAATTTCAATGAGCAGTTCTTC.

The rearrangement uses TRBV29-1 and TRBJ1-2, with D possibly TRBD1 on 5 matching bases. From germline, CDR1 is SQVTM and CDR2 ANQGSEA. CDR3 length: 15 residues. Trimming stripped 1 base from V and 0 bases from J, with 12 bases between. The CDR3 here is CSVEGGGDTNYGYTF. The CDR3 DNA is TGCAGCGTTGAAGGGGGGGGAGATACTAACTATGGCTACACCTTC.

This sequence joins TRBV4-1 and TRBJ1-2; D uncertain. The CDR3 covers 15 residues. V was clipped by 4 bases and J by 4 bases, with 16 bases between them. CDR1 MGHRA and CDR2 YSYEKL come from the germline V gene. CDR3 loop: CASSREWTEVYGYTF. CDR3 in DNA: TGCGCCAGCAGCCGAGAATGGACGGAGGTCTATGGCTACACCTTC.

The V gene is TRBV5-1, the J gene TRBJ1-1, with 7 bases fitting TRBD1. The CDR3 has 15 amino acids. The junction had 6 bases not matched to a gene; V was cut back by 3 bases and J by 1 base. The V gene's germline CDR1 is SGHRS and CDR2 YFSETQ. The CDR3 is CASSSGTDTNTEAFF. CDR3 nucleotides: TGCGCCAGCAGCTCTGGGACAGATACGAACACTGAAGCTTTCTTT. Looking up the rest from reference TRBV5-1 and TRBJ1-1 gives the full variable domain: KAGVTQTPRYLIKTRGQQVTLSCSPISGHRSVSWYQQTPGQGLQFLFEYFSETQRNKGNFPGRFSGRQFSNSRSEMNVSTLELGDSALYLCASSSGTDTNTEAFFGQGTRLTVV.

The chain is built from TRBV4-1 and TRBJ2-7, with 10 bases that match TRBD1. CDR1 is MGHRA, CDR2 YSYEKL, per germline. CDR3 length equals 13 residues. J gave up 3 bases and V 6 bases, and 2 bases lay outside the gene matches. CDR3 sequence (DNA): TGCGCCAGCAGACGGACAGGGGGCTACGAGCAGTACTTC. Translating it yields CASRRTGGYEQYF.